This T cell receptor beta chain was sequenced during a study of a mutant IDH1 vaccine in newly diagnosed glioma. Study in general: Treatment recipients were approximately 60% male and about 40% female, and their mean age was around 40 years. Receipt of radiotherapy, temozolomide, or both preceded the study, and most received both. V12 corresponded to week 35 and V13 to week 47.

Regarding the study as a whole: Pseudoprogression looked unconnected to shifts in top peripheral T cell clonotypes.

To note about this clone: Its cognate antigen is unknown.

Indicated time point: week 35, safety follow-up. What each vaccine dose contained was 300 ug of mutant IDH1 20-mer peptide, accompanied by topical imiquimod. The repertoire was sequenced with immunoSEQ multiplex PCR; TCRdb's copy has only in-frame clones and lacks some. The data contain about 56,000 clones, 86% of them seen just once; the ten biggest clones take up 1.6%. V dropped 3 bases and J dropped 7; count of bases not matched to a gene: 6. CDR1 and CDR2 (germline): MNHNS, SASEGT. The CDR3 extends over 13 amino acids. The clonotype comes from a man aged 35-49 years with glioma. Sequences were derived from PBMCs, sampled from a glioma patient whose treatment included an IDH1 peptide vaccine. The chain links TRBV6-1 to TRBJ2-7, with 7 bases that match TRBD2. CDR3 bases: TGTGCCAGCAGTGATCTGACTAGCCAAGAGCAGTACTTC. It translates to CASSDLTSQEQYF.